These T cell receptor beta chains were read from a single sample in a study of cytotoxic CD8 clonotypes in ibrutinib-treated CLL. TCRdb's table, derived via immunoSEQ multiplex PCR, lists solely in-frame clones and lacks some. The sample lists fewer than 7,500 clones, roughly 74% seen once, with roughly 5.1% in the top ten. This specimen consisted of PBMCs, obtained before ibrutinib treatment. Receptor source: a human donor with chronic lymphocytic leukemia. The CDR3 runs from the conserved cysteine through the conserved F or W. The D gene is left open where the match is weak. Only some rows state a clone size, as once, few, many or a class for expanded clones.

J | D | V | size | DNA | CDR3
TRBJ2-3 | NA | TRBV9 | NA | TGTGCCAGCAGCGAGGGTAGCACAGATACGCAGTATTTT | CASSEGSTDTQYF
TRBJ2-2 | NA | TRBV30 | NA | TGTGCCTGGAAGGGACTTTTTGGCACCGGGGAGCTGTTTTTT | CAWKGLFGTGELFF
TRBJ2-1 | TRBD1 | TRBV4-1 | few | TGCGCCAGCAGCCAAGATACAAGCAGGGGGATAAGGAGTGAGCAGTTCTTC | CASSQDTSRGIRSEQFF
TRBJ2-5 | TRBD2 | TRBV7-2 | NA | TGTGCCAGCAGCCTCGGCCAAGCGGGACGAGAGACCCAGTACTTC | CASSLGQAGRETQYF
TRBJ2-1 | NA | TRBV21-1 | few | TGTGCCAGCAGCATCCTAGCGGGAGGTAGCAATGAGCAGTTCTTC | CASSILAGGSNEQFF
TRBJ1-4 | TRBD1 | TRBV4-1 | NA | TGCGCCAGCAGCCGGGGGACAGGGGGAGAAAATGAAAAACTGTTTTTT | CASSRGTGGENEKLFF
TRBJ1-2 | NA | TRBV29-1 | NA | TGCAGCGCGGGCCCCGGGGATCCATCTCATGGCTACACCTTC | CSAGPGDPSHGYTF
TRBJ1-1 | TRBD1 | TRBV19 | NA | TGTGCCAGTGTCCCAGGCCGGGGAGGGGGCTATGGTGGAGCTTTCTTT | CASVPGRGGGYGGAFF
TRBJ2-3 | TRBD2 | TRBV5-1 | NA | TGCGCCAGCAGCCACGGACTAGCGGAAACCTGGTCTAGCACAGATACGCAGTATTTT | CASSHGLAETWSSTDTQYF
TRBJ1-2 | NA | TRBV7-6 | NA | TGTGCCAGCAGCCAGGGCCTTCACTATGGCTACACCTTC | CASSQGLHYGYTF
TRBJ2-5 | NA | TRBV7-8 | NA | TGTGCCAGCAGCCCCCGGACACAACAAGAGACCCAGTACTTC | CASSPRTQQETQYF
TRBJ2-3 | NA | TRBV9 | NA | TGTGCCAGCAGCCGCGGGGGCACAGATACGCAGTATTTT | CASSRGGTDTQYF
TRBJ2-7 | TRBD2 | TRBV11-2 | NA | TGTGCCAGCAGCTTAGAGGGTCGACTAGCTAAGACCTACGAGCAGTACTTC | CASSLEGRLAKTYEQYF
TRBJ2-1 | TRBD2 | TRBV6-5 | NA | TGTGCCAGCAGTCCTAGCGGAAGATACAATGAGCAGTTCTTC | CASSPSGRYNEQFF
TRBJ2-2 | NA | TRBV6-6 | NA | TGTGCCAGCAGTTATGGCTGGGGGGCTAACACCGGGGAGCTGTTTTTT | CASSYGWGANTGELFF
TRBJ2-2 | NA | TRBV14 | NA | TGTGCCAGCAGCCCCAGGAGGCTGAGCACCGGGGAGCTGTTTTTT | CASSPRRLSTGELFF
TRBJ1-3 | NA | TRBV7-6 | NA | TGTGCCAGCAGCCCAGTCCAGGGCCCGGGAAACACCATATATTTT | CASSPVQGPGNTIYF
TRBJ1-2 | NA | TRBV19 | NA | TGTGCCAGTAGTATACTTCGTGGCGGCGACTATGGCTACACCTTC | CASSILRGGDYGYTF
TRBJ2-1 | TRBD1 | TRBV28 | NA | TGTGCCAGCAGTTCCAGGGGGAAGGGCTCCTACAATGAGCAGTTCTTC | CASSSRGKGSYNEQFF
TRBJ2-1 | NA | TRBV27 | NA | TGTGCCAGCAGTTATTGGGGTGGGACCCTTGGCAATGAGCAGTTCTTC | CASSYWGGTLGNEQFF
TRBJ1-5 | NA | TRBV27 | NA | TGTGCCAGCAGCCAGGGACTGCCAGAGCCCCAGCATTTT | CASSQGLPEPQHF
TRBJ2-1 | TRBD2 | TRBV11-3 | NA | TGTGCCAGCAGCTCCGTGACTAGCGGGGGAGGAGGCAATGAGCAGTTCTTC | CASSSVTSGGGGNEQFF
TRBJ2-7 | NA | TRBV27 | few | TGTGCCAGCACCAGACGCGGCAGGGCCTCCGAGCAGTACTTC | CASTRRGRASEQYF
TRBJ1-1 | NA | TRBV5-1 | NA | TGCGCCAGCAGCTTGGACACCGATCATGAAGCTTTCTTT | CASSLDTDHEAFF
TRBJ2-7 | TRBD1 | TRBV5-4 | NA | TGTGCCAGCAGCCCCCCCGACAGGGCGGGCGAGCAGTACTTC | CASSPPDRAGEQYF
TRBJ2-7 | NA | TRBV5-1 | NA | TGCGCCAGCAGCTTGCAACCGGGGAACTACGAGCAGTACTTC | CASSLQPGNYEQYF
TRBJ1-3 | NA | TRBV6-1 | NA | TGTGCCAGCAGTGAAAATTGGTCCGGAAACACCATATATTTT | CASSENWSGNTIYF
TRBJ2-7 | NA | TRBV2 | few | TGTGCCAGCAGTGCAAGAGACGGTTCCTACGAGCAGTACTTC | CASSARDGSYEQYF
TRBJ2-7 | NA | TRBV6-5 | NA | TGTGCCAGCAGTTACTCACCCAGCTCCTACGAGCAGTACTTC | CASSYSPSSYEQYF
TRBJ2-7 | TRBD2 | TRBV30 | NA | TGTGCCTGGAGCGTTGGACTAGCGGGGGGCTTGGGGCAGTACTTC | CAWSVGLAGGLGQYF
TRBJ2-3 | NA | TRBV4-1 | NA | TGCGCCAGCAGCCAAGAAGGAAGCACAGATACGCAGTATTTT | CASSQEGSTDTQYF
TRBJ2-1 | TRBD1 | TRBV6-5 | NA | TGTGCCAGCAGTTACCCGGGGACAGGGGGCCCCAATGAGCAGTTCTTC | CASSYPGTGGPNEQFF
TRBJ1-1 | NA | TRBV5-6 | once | TGTGCCAGCAGCTTGGAAGGCCGCACCGGTATGAACACTGAAGCTTTCTTT | CASSLEGRTGMNTEAFF
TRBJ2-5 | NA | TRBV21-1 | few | TGTGCCAGCAGTAAGGGTCCACTCACGACCAGGGGAGAGACCCAGTACTTC | CASSKGPLTTRGETQYF
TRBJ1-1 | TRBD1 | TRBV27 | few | TGTGCCAGCAGTTTATCAGCAGGGGGAGACGCTTTCTTT | CASSLSAGGDAFF
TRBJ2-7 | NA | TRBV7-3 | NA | TGTGCCAGCAGCCCTAGGGGGGGATTCTACGAGCAGTACTTC | CASSPRGGFYEQYF
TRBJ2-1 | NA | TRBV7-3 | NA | TGTGCCAGCAGCTTTGTTCGAGCGGGCGGCAATGAGCAGTTCTTC | CASSFVRAGGNEQFF
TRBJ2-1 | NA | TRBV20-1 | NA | TGCAGTGCTAGCCGGACGGGTGAGCAGTTCTTC | CSASRTGEQFF
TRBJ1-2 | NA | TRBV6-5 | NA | TGTGCCAGCAGTTACGGACAGAACTATGGCTACACCTTC | CASSYGQNYGYTF
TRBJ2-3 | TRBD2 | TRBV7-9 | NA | TGTGCCAGCAGCTTAGCGGCTAGCGGGAGTAGCACAGATACGCAGTATTTT | CASSLAASGSSTDTQYF
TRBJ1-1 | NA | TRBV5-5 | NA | TGTGCCAGCAGCTTGAGGGGGTCCGGCACTGAAGCTTTCTTT | CASSLRGSGTEAFF
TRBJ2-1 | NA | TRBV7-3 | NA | TGTGCCAGCAGCCCTCAGCGGTCCTCCTACAATGAGCAGTTCTTC | CASSPQRSSYNEQFF
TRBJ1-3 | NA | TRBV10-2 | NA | TGCGCCAGCAGTGGCGGAACTGGAAACACCATATATTTT | CASSGGTGNTIYF
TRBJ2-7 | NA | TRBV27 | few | TGTGCCAGCAGTTTAATGGGCAGCTCCTACGAGCAGTACTTC | CASSLMGSSYEQYF
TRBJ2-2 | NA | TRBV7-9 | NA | TGTGCCAGCAGCTTATCGAGGCTCCTTCGGGACACCGGGGAGCTGTTTTTT | CASSLSRLLRDTGELFF
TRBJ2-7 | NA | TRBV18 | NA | TGTGCCAGCTCACCACTAGGATCCAGCTCCTACGAGCAGTACTTC | CASSPLGSSSYEQYF
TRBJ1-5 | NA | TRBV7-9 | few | TGTGCCAGCAGCTTACGCCCATGGGGGACCGAGAATCAGCCCCAGCATTTT | CASSLRPWGTENQPQHF
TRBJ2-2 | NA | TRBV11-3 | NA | TGTGCCAGCAGCTTTACTAGGACCGGGGAGCTGTTTTTT | CASSFTRTGELFF
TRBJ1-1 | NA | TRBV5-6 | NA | TGTGCCAGCAGCTTGTTGGGGAACACTGAAGCTTTCTTT | CASSLLGNTEAFF
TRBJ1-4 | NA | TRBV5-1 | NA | TGCGCCAGCAGGCCAGGAGAGAATGAAAAACTGTTTTTT | CASRPGENEKLFF
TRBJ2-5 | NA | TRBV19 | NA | TGTGCCAGTAGACCTCAGGGGGGGCAAGAGACCCAGTACTTC | CASRPQGGQETQYF
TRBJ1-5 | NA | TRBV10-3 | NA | TGTGCCATCAGTGAGTCGAGTAGAGGCCAGCCCCAGCATTTT | CAISESSRGQPQHF
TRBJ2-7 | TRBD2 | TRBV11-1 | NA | TGTGCCAGCAGCCTCGGTCGGGGCGGGAGGTCGACGTACGAGCAGTACTTC | CASSLGRGGRSTYEQYF
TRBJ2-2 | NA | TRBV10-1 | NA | TGCGCCAGCAGTGATGAACTCACCGGGGAGCTGTTTTTT | CASSDELTGELFF
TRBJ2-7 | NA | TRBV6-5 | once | TGTGCCAGCAGCATGACAAGTGTCTCCTACGAGCAGTACTTC | CASSMTSVSYEQYF
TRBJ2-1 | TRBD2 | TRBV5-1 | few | TGCGCCAGCAGCTTGAAACTAGCGGGAGTTGATGAGCAGTTCTTC | CASSLKLAGVDEQFF
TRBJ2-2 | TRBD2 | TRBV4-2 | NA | TGTGCCAGCAGCCAAGATTATTCCTTAGCGGGAGGGTCGAACACCGGGGAGCTGTTTTTT | CASSQDYSLAGGSNTGELFF
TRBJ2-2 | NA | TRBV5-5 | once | TGTGCCAGCAGCTTGGGCACTTCCGTTTCCGGGGAGCTGTTTTTT | CASSLGTSVSGELFF
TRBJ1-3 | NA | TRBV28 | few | TGTGCCAGCAGCTCTAAATGGCTCTGGGGGCGAAACACCATATATTTT | CASSSKWLWGRNTIYF
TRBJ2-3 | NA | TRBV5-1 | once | TGCGCCAGCAGCTCAACTTCACAGGGAACAGATACGCAGTATTTT | CASSSTSQGTDTQYF